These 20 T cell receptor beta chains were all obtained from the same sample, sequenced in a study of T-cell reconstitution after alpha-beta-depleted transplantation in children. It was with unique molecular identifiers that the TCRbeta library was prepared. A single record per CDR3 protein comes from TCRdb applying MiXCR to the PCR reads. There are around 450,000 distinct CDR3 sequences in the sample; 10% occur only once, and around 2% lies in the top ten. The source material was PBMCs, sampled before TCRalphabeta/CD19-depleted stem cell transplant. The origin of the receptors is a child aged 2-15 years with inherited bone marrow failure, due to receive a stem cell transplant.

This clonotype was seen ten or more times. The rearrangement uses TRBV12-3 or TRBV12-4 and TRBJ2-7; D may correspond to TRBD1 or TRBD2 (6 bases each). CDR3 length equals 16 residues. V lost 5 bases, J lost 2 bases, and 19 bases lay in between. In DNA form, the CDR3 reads TGTGCCAGCAGTCCTTGGGGAGGACAGTTTACCTACGAGCAGTACTTC. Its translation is CASSPWGGQFTYEQYF.

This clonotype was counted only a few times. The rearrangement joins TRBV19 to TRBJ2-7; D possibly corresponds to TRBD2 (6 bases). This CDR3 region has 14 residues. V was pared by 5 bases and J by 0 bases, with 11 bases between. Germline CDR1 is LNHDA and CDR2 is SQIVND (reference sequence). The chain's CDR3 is CASSLASDSYEQYF. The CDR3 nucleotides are TGTGCCAGTAGTCTCGCTAGCGACTCCTACGAGCAGTACTTC.

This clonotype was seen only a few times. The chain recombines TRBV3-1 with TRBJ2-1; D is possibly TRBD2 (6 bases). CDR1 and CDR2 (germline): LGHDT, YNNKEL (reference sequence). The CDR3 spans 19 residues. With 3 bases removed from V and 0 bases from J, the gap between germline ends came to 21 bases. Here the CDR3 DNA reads TGTGCCAGCAGCCACAGGGTCTTGTCCGGACTAAGCTCCTACAATGAGCAGTTCTTC. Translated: CASSHRVLSGLSSYNEQFF.

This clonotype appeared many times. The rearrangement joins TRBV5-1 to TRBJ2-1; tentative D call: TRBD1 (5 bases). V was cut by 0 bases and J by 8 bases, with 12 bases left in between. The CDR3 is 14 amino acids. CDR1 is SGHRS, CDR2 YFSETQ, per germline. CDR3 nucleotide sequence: TGCGCCAGCAGCTTGGGCGCAGGGAACGATGAGCAGTTCTTC. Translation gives CASSLGAGNDEQFF.

For the CDR3, the DNA is TGTGCCAGCAGCTTAGGTCTGGTTTTGGACACCGGGGAGCTGTTTTTT. Amino acids: CASSLGLVLDTGELFF. This sequence joins TRBV7-9 and TRBJ2-2; D uncertain. V lost 1 base and J lost 3, with 12 bases in between. Germline V gives CDR1 SEHNR, CDR2 FQNEAQ (reference sequence). The CDR3 consists of 16 residues.

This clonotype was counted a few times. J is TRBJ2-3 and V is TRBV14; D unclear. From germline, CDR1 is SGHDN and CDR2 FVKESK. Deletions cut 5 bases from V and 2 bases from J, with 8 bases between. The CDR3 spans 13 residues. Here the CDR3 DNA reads TGTGCCAGCAGCACCCAACCCACAGATACGCAGTATTTT. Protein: CASSTQPTDTQYF.

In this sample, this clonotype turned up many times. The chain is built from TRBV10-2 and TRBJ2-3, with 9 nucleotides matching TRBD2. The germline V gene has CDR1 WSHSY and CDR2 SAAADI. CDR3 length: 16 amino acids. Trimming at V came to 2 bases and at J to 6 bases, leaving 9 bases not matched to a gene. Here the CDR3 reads CASSEPAGGPWDTQYF. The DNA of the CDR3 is TGCGCCAGCAGTGAGCCCGCGGGAGGGCCATGGGATACGCAGTATTTT.

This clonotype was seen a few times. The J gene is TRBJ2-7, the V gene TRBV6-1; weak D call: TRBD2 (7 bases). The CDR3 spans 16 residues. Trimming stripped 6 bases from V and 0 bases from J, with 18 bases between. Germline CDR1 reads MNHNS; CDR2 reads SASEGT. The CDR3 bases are TGTGCCAGCAGACCCCCGAGGGGGGGGAACTCCTACGAGCAGTACTTC. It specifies CASRPPRGGNSYEQYF.

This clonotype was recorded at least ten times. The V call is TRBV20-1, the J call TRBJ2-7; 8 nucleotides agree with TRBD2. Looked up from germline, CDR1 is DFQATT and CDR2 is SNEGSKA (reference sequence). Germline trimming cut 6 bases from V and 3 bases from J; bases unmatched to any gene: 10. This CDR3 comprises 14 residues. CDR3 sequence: CSARSGSKVYEQYF. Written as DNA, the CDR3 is TGCAGTGCAAGGAGCGGGAGTAAGGTCTACGAGCAGTACTTC.

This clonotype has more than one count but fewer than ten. CDR3 coding DNA: TGTGCCAGCCGTGGCGGGGCCTCGAACACCGGGGAGCTGTTTTTT. Protein sequence: CASRGGASNTGELFF. This chain connects TRBV28 to TRBJ2-2; weak D call: TRBD2 (6 bases). Trimming stripped 8 bases from V and 0 bases from J, with 13 bases between. This CDR3 is 15 amino acids long. Germline values: CDR1 MDHEN, CDR2 SYDVKM.

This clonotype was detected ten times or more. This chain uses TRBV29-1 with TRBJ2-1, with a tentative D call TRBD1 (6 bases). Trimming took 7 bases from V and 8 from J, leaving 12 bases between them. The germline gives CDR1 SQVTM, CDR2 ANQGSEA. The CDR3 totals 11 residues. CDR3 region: CSATGPDEQFF. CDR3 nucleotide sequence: TGCAGCGCGACAGGCCCCGATGAGCAGTTCTTC.

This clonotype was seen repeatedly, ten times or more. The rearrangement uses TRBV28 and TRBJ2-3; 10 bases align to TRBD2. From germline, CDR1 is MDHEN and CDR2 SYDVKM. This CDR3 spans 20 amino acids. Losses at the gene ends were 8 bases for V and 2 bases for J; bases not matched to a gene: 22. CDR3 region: CASCCKTSGKTITYTDTQYF. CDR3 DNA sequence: TGTGCCAGCTGCTGTAAAACTAGCGGGAAGACTATCACATACACAGATACGCAGTATTTT.

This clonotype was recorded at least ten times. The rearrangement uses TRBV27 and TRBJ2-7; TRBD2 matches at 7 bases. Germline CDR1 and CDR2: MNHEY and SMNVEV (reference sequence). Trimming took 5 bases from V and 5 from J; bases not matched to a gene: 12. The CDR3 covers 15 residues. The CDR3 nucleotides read TGTGCCAGCAGTCCCCTTGGGCGGGAGCGCCACGAGCAGTACTTC. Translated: CASSPLGRERHEQYF.

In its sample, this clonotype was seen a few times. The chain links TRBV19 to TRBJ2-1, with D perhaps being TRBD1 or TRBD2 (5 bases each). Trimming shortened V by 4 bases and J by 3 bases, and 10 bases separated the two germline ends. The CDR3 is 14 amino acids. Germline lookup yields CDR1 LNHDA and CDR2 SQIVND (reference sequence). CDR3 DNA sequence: TGTGCCAGTAGTAACCCGAGGGGCTACAATGAGCAGTTCTTC. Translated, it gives CASSNPRGYNEQFF.

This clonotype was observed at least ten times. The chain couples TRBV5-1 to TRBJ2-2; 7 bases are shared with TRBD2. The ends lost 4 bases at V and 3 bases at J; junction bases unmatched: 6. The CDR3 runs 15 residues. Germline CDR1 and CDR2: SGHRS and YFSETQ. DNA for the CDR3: TGCGCCAGCAGCAAAACTAGCGCCTACACCGGGGAGCTGTTTTTT. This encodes CASSKTSAYTGELFF.

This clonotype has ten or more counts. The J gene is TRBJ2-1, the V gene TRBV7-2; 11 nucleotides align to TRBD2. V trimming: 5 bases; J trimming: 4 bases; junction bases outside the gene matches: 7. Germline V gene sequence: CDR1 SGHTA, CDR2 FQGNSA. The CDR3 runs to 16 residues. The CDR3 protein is CASSLIGTSGYNEQFF. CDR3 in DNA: TGTGCCAGCAGCCTTATCGGGACTAGCGGATACAATGAGCAGTTCTTC.

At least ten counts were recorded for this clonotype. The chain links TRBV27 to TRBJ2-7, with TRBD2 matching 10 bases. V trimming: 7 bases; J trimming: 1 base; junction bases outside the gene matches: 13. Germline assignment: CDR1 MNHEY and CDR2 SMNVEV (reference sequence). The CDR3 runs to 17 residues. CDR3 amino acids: CASTTKGLAGDSYEQYF. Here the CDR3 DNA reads TGTGCCAGCACTACCAAGGGGCTAGCGGGGGATTCCTACGAGCAGTACTTC.

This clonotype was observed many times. The CDR3 is CSARTGETGNIQYF. In nucleotides, the CDR3 is TGCAGTGCTAGAACCGGGGAAACTGGCAACATTCAGTACTTC. The rearrangement links TRBV20-1 to TRBJ2-4, with D possibly matching TRBD2 (5 bases). The CDR3 extends over 14 amino acids. CDR1 and CDR2 from the germline V gene are DFQATT and SNEGSKA (reference sequence). V was cut by 2 bases and J by 7 bases, with 15 bases left in between.

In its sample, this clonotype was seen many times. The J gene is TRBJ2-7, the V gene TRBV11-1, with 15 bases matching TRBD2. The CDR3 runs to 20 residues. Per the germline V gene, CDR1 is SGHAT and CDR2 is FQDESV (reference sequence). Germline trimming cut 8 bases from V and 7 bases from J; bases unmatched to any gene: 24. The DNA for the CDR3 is TGTGCCAGCGTCCCCAAGATGGGACTAGCGGGAGGCCCCGACCGGGTGGAGCAGTACTTC. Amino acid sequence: CASVPKMGLAGGPDRVEQYF.

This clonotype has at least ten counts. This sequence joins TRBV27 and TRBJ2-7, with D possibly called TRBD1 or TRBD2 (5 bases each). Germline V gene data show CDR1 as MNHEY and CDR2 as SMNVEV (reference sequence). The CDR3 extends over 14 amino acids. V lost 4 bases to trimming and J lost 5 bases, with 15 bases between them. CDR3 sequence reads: CASSWGTGSHEQYF. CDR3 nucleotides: TGTGCCAGCAGTTGGGGGACGGGAAGCCACGAGCAGTACTTC.